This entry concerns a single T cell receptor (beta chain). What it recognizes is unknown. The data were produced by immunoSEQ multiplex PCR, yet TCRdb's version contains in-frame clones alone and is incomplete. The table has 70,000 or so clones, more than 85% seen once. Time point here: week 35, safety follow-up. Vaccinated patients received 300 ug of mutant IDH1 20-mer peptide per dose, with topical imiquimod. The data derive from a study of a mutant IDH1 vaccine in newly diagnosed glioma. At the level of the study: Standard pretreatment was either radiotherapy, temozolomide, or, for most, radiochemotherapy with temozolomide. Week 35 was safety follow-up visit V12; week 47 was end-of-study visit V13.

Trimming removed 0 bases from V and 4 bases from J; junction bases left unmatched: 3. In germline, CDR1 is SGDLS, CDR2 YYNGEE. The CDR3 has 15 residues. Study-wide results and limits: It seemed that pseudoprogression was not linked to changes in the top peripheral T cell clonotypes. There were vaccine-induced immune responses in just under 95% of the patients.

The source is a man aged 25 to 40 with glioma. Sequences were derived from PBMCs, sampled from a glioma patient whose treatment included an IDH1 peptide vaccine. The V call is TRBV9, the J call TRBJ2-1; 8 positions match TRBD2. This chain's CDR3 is CASSVDGGGYNEQFF. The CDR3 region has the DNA TGTGCCAGCAGCGTAGATGGCGGGGGGTACAATGAGCAGTTCTTC.